A selection of T cell receptor beta chains follows, all from one sample in a study of response to subunit inactivated influenza vaccine. TCRdb re-called the RT-PCR reads through MiXCR, storing one row per CDR3 protein. This sample has 500,000 to 600,000 distinct CDR3 sequences, with about 11% found just once. The data were also submitted as part of a second study, on T cells expressing NK-cell markers.

This sample comprised PBMCs from blood, obtained on the day of vaccination. Receptor source: a man aged 50-60 years who received an inactivated influenza vaccine. CDR3s include the opening cysteine and the closing phenylalanine or tryptophan. A D gene is named only where the DNA matches it firmly. For some rows the clone size is stated as once, few or many, or as a class when expanded; others skip it.

abundance	v_gene	j_gene	d_gene	CDR3nt	CDR3aa
NA	TRBV5-1	TRBJ2-1	NA	TGCGCCAGCAACCGGGGCTTAGACTACAATGAGCAGTTCTTC	CASNRGLDYNEQFF
many	TRBV6-1	TRBJ2-3	TRBD2	TGTGCCAGCGCTAGCGGGAGGGGGCTAGATACGCAGTATTTT	CASASGRGLDTQYF
NA	TRBV18	TRBJ2-6	NA	TGTGCCAGCTCACCGGTTGGGGGTAACGGGGCCAACGTCCTGACTTTC	CASSPVGGNGANVLTF
many	TRBV7-9	TRBJ2-5	NA	TGTGCCAGCAGCTTAACCCTCAGGGGTTCAGAGACCCAGTACTTC	CASSLTLRGSETQYF
few	TRBV5-6	TRBJ2-5	TRBD2	TGTGCCAGCAGCTCGTCCGGGGGAGGGGAGACCCAGTACTTC	CASSSSGGGETQYF
many	TRBV4-2	TRBJ1-2	NA	TGTGCCAGCAGCCAAGTTCAGCAGGCGGCTTCTAACTATGGCTACACCTTC	CASSQVQQAASNYGYTF
many	TRBV7-2	TRBJ1-5	NA	TGTGCCAGCAGCTTAGGCCCCAATAGCAATCAGCCCCAGCATTTT	CASSLGPNSNQPQHF
few	TRBV29-1	TRBJ2-1	TRBD2	TGCAGCGTTGGAGGGGGAGCGGGAGCGTACAATGAGCAGTTCTTC	CSVGGGAGAYNEQFF
few	TRBV20-1	TRBJ2-1	NA	TGCAGTGCTATTGATCGGGGGATTAGATACAATGAGCAGTTCTTC	CSAIDRGIRYNEQFF
NA	TRBV24-1	TRBJ2-2	TRBD2	TGTGCCACCAAGAGCGGGGGCCCCACCGGGGAGCTGTTTTTT	CATKSGGPTGELFF
NA	TRBV29-1	TRBJ2-7	TRBD2	TGCAGCGTTGGTTTACGACTAGCGGGAGGGCTCGGTACCTACGAGCAGTACTTC	CSVGLRLAGGLGTYEQYF
many	TRBV7-2	TRBJ2-2	NA	TGTGCCAGCAGCTTAGCGCAGGGGAGGAGCACCGGGGAGCTGTTTTTT	CASSLAQGRSTGELFF
few	TRBV7-8	TRBJ1-1	NA	TGTGCCAGCAGCTTAACCCCCGGGAACACTGAAGCTTTCTTT	CASSLTPGNTEAFF
few	TRBV20-1	TRBJ1-6	TRBD1	TGCAGTGCTTCCGGACAGGGGGGAAGGTCACCCCTCCACTTT	CSASGQGGRSPLHF
many	TRBV5-1	TRBJ2-3	NA	TGCGCCAGCAGCTCCCGGGAGGATACGCAGTATTTT	CASSSREDTQYF
few	TRBV11-2	TRBJ1-1	TRBD1	TGTGCCAGCAGCTTAGACTGGTCAGGGGGTGAAGCTTTCTTT	CASSLDWSGGEAFF